These 15 T cell receptor beta chains were sequenced from one sample in a study of spatial heterogeneity in lung cancer. Time point here: blood at routine non-recurrence follow-up after resection. TCRdb independently ran MiXCR on the 5' RACE reads; one entry per CDR3 protein. The sample has roughly 99,000 distinct CDR3 sequences; less than 20% are singletons. The specimen was PBMCs, collected at follow-up. The receptors stem from a male donor with early-stage non-small cell lung cancer.

The genes are TRBV7-8 and TRBJ2-1; D unclear. The V end lost 5 bases, the J end lost 10 bases, and 9 bases lay between the germline ends. The CDR3 covers 11 residues. CDR1 and CDR2 from the germline V gene are SGHVS and FQNEAQ. The CDR3 bases are TGTGCCAGCAGCCCCTTTGGGGAGCAGTTCTTC. Translation: CASSPFGEQFF.

The chain combines TRBV2 with TRBJ2-3, with 7 bases aligning to TRBD1. V lost 6 bases, J lost 1 base, and 7 bases stayed unmatched. Looked up from germline, CDR1 is SNHLY and CDR2 is FYNNEI. CDR3 size: 15 residues. The CDR3 DNA is TGTGCCAGCAGCCCCCAGGGACAGCGCACAGATACGCAGTATTTT. The encoded protein is CASSPQGQRTDTQYF.

The rearrangement joins TRBV19 to TRBJ1-1; D ambiguous. With 3 bases removed from V and 0 bases from J, the gap between germline ends came to 17 bases. Germline V gene sequence: CDR1 LNHDA, CDR2 SQIVND (reference sequence). The CDR3 runs 17 residues. Here the CDR3 DNA reads TGTGCCAGTAGTATCCGAGAAGGTGGCGGAATGAACACTGAAGCTTTCTTT. Its translation is CASSIREGGGMNTEAFF.

This clonotype was seen a handful of times. V usage is TRBV6-6 and J usage is TRBJ1-4; unclear D gene. Trimming took 1 base from V and 8 from J, leaving 14 bases between them. This CDR3 has 15 residues. Germline CDR1 MNHNY, CDR2 SVGAGI (reference sequence). In nucleotides, the CDR3 is TGTGCCAGCAGTTACTACGGAGGACGTCGGGAAAAACTGTTTTTT. It translates to CASSYYGGRREKLFF.

This clonotype has more than one count but fewer than ten. V usage is TRBV18 and J usage is TRBJ2-3; 10 bases agree with TRBD2. V trimming: 4 bases; J trimming: 3 bases; junction bases outside the gene matches: 7. Germline lookup yields CDR1 KGHSH and CDR2 LQKENI. This CDR3 has 16 residues. CDR3 residues: CASSLLAGGGTDTQYF. CDR3 coding DNA: TGTGCCAGCTCACTTTTAGCGGGAGGAGGGACAGATACGCAGTATTTT.

This chain uses TRBV6-5 with TRBJ2-7, with D perhaps TRBD1 (6 bases). Germline loops: CDR1 MNHEY, CDR2 SVGAGI. This CDR3 has 15 amino acids. Trimming removed 5 bases at V and 0 bases at J, with 14 bases between. Here the CDR3 DNA reads TGTGCCAGCAGTCGACAGGCCTATAGCTCCTACGAGCAGTACTTC. It translates to CASSRQAYSSYEQYF.

This chain links TRBV10-3 with TRBJ2-3; TRBD1 matches 7 bases. The CDR3 consists of 15 residues. J gave up 2 bases and V 0 bases, and 2 bases lay outside the gene matches. Germline CDR1 is ENHRY and CDR2 is SYGVKD. The CDR3 loop reads CAISESGTVTDTQYF. CDR3 bases: TGTGCCATCAGTGAGTCCGGGACAGTCACAGATACGCAGTATTTT.

This chain joins TRBV4-1 and TRBJ2-7; 11 nucleotides align to TRBD2. Trimming cost V 1 base and J 2 bases; bases outside gene matches: 4. CDR1 and CDR2 (germline): MGHRA, YSYEKL. The CDR3 has 16 residues. CDR3 amino acids: CASSQATSGVAYEQYF. DNA for the CDR3: TGCGCCAGCAGCCAAGCGACTAGCGGGGTGGCCTACGAGCAGTACTTC.

V is TRBV6-2 or TRBV6-3 and J is TRBJ1-5; 7 nucleotides line up with TRBD1. The V and J ends lost 4 bases and 7 bases, in that order; junction bases with no gene match: 10. Germline loops: CDR1 MNHEY, CDR2 SVGEGT. The CDR3 runs 15 residues. DNA of the CDR3: TGTGCCAGCAGTTCCGCGACAGGGACCATGCAGCCCCAGCATTTT. It is translated as CASSSATGTMQPQHF.

The chain recombines TRBV18 with TRBJ2-2, with 10 nucleotides matching TRBD2. The V segment lost 3 bases and the J segment 3 bases; nucleotides outside the gene matches: 4. The CDR3 extends over 16 amino acids. Germline V lookup: CDR1 KGHSH, CDR2 LQKENI. The chain's CDR3 is CASSPRTSGHTGELFF. CDR3 sequence (DNA): TGTGCCAGCTCACCCCGGACTAGCGGCCACACCGGGGAGCTGTTTTTT.

This clonotype appeared a single time. No conserved phenylalanine or tryptophan is present at the end of the CDR3, so a read error is the likely explanation. The V gene is TRBV6-5, the J gene TRBJ2-1, with 7 bases identical to TRBD1. This CDR3 is 14 amino acids long. The V gene end was trimmed by 7 bases and the J gene end by 2 bases; junction bases not matched to a gene: 5. The germline gives CDR1 MNHEY, CDR2 SVGAGI. In DNA, the CDR3 is TGTGCCAGCACAATCGACAGGGCCTACAATGAGCAGTTCTAC. It encodes CASTIDRAYNEQFY.

This clonotype was observed a few times. The chain couples TRBV6-2 or TRBV6-3 to TRBJ1-1; D not certain. Germline CDR1 MNHEY, CDR2 SVGEGT. The length of the CDR3 is 12 residues. V was clipped by 6 bases and J by 0 bases, with 5 bases between them. CDR3 coding DNA: TGTGCCAGCAGAGATTTGAACACTGAAGCTTTCTTT. As protein: CASRDLNTEAFF.

This clonotype is medium-sized (0.01 to 0.1%) by share. This chain connects TRBV20-1 to TRBJ2-7; 11 bases fit TRBD2. This CDR3 is built from 13 residues. Germline V lookup: CDR1 DFQATT, CDR2 SNEGSKA (reference sequence). The trim removed 4 bases at V and 6 bases at J, leaving 5 bases unmatched. CDR3 residues: CSANVAGGSEQYF. The CDR3 DNA is TGCAGTGCTAACGTAGCGGGAGGGTCCGAGCAGTACTTC.

This chain links TRBV7-9 with TRBJ1-1; D gene unclear. The V gene's germline CDR1 is SEHNR and CDR2 FQNEAQ (reference sequence). The V and J ends lost 5 bases and 2 bases respectively, with 3 bases between them. This CDR3 contains 11 residues. CDR3 coding DNA: TGTGCCAGCAGCCACAACACTGAAGCTTTCTTT. Protein: CASSHNTEAFF.

The chain is built from TRBV5-5 and TRBJ2-5; 11 bases match TRBD2. Germline trimming cut 2 bases from V and 2 bases from J; bases unmatched to any gene: 5. The CDR3 is 16 residues long. Germline V gene lookup returns CDR1 SGHKS and CDR2 YYEKEE (reference sequence). CDR3 DNA sequence: TGTGCCAGCAGCTTTCCTCTAGCGGGAGGACAAGAGACCCAGTACTTC. It specifies CASSFPLAGGQETQYF.